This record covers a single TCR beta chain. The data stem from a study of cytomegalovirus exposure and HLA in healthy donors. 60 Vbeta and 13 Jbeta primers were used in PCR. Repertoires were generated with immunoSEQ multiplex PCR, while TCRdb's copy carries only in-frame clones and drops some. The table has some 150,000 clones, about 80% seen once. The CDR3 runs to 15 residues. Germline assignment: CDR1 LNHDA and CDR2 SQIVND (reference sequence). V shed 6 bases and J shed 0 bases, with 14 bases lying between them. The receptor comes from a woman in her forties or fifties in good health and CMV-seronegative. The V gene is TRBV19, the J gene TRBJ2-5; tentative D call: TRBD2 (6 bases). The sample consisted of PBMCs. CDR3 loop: CASSPTRDNQETQYF. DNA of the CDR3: TGTGCCAGTAGCCCGACTAGGGATAACCAAGAGACCCAGTACTTC.